The sequence of this T cell receptor (beta chain) was determined in a study of blood T cell repertoires in COVID-19. Study overall: The analysed material was cDNA or gDNA that came from T cells, B-cell-depleted T cells, or PBMCs.

Recruitment covered 20 to 25 US areas and drew participants whose ages spanned about 18 to 100 years. Assignments of participants to cohorts depended upon their own reported clinical history. In the study's own analysis: Estimated nucleated cell counts came from reference gene primer amplification. TCRdb keeps only in-frame clones here, not all; method: immunoSEQ multiplex PCR. V, J and clone size are those of that table, while D and trimming were read from the DNA. The sample yields 110,000 to 150,000 clones, more than 70% seen once. The sequence was collected from a middle-aged man with acute COVID-19. Input material: PBMCs or T cells enriched from blood (not recorded which).

The chain's CDR3 is CSVEEQGLGLTEAFF. The CDR3 nucleotides are TGCAGCGTTGAAGAACAGGGATTGGGGCTGACTGAAGCTTTCTTT. V and J are TRBV29-1 and TRBJ1-1; maybe TRBD1 (6 bases). The CDR3 covers 15 residues. V was clipped by 0 bases and J by 5 bases, with 16 bases between them. The germline gives CDR1 SQVTM, CDR2 ANQGSEA.